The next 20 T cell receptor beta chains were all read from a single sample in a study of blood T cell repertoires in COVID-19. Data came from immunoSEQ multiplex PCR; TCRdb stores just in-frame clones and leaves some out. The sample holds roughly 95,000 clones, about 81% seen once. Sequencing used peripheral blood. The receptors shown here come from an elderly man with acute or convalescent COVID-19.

CDR3 residues: CASSLTPGGKNTGELFF. In nucleotides, the CDR3 is TGTGCCAGCAGTCTAACCCCGGGGGGCAAGAACACCGGGGAGCTGTTTTTT. This sequence joins TRBV6-6 and TRBJ2-2; weak D call: TRBD2 (7 bases). Trimming took off 5 bases at V and 1 base at J, with 17 bases between the two ends. CDR1 and CDR2 (germline): MNHNY, SVGAGI (reference sequence). This CDR3 spans 17 amino acids.

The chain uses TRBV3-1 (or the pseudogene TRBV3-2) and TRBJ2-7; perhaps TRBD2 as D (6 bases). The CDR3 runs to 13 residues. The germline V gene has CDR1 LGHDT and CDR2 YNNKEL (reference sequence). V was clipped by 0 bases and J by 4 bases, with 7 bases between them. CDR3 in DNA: TGTGCCAGCAGCCAAGAAGGGAGGTACGAGCAGTACTTC. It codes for CASSQEGRYEQYF.

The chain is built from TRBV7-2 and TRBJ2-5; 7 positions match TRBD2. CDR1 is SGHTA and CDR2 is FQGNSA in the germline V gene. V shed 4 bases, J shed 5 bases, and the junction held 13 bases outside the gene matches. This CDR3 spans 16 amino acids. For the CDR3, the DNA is TGTGCCAGCAGCTCGAAGGGAGGCGGGGGATGGGAGACCCAGTACTTC. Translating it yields CASSSKGGGGWETQYF. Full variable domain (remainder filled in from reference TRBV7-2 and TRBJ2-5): GAGVSQSPSNKVTEKGKDVELRCDPISGHTALYWYRQSLGQGLEFLIYFQGNSAPDKSGLPSDRFSAERTGGSVSTLTIQRTQQEDSAVYLCASSSKGGGGWETQYFGPGTRLLVL.

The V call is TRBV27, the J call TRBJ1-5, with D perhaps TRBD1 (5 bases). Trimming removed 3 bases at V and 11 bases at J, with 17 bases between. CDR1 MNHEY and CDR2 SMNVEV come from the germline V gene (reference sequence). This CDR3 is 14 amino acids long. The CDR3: CASSFEGPPGAQHF. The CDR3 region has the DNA TGTGCCAGCAGTTTTGAGGGCCCTCCGGGGGCCCAGCATTTT.

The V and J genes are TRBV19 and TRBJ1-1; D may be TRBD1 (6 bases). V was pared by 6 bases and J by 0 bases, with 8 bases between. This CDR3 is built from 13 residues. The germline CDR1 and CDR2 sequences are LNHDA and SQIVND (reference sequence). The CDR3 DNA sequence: TGTGCCAGTAGCAGGGGCATGAACACTGAAGCTTTCTTT. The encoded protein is CASSRGMNTEAFF.

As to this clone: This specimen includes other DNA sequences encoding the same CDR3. The CDR3 sequence: CASSSRTGGGTDTQYF. CDR3 DNA: TGCGCCAGCAGCTCCCGGACAGGGGGCGGCACAGATACGCAGTATTTT. The chain combines TRBV5-1 with TRBJ2-3, with 11 bases that match TRBD1. Trimming at V came to 3 bases and at J to 1 base, leaving 4 bases not matched to a gene. This CDR3 has 16 residues. CDR1 is SGHRS, CDR2 YFSETQ, per germline.

The CDR3 spells CASSYSSGQYYEQYF. In DNA form, the CDR3 reads TGTGCCAGCAGTTATTCCTCGGGACAGTACTACGAGCAGTACTTC. The chain recombines TRBV6-5 with TRBJ2-7, with 7 bases that match TRBD1. Germline trimming cut 3 bases from V and 3 bases from J; bases unmatched to any gene: 8. The germline V gene encodes CDR1 MNHEY and CDR2 SVGAGI. CDR3 length: 15 residues.

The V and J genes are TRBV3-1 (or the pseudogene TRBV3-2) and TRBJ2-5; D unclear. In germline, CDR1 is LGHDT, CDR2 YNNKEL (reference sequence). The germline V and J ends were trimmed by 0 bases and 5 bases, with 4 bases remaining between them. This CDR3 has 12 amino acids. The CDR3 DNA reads TGTGCCAGCAGCCAAGATCGGGAGACCCAGTACTTC. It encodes CASSQDRETQYF.

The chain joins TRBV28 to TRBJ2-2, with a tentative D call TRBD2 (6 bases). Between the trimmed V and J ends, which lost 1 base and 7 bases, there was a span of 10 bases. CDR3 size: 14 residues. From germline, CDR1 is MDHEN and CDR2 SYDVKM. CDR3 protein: CASSLLKEGGELFF. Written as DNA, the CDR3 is TGTGCCAGCAGTTTATTGAAGGAGGGCGGGGAGCTGTTTTTT.

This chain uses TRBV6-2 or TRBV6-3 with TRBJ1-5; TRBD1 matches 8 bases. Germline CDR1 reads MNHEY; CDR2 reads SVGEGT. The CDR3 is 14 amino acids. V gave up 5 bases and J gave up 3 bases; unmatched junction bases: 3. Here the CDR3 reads CASSETGVNQPQHF. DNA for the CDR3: TGTGCCAGCAGTGAGACAGGGGTCAATCAGCCCCAGCATTTT.

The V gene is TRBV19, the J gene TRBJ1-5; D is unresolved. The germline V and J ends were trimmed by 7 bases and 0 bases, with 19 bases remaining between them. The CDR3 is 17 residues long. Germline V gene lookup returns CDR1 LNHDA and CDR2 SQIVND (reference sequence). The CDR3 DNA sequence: TGTGCCAGTATGGGGTCTGGCACAGCGGTTAGCAATCAGCCCCAGCATTTT. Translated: CASMGSGTAVSNQPQHF. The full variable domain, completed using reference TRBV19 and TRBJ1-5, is DGGITQSPKYLFRKEGQNVTLSCEQNLNHDAMYWYRQDPGQGLRLIYYSQIVNDFQKGDIAEGYSVSREKKESFPLTVTSAQKNPTAFYLCASMGSGTAVSNQPQHFGDGTRLSIL.

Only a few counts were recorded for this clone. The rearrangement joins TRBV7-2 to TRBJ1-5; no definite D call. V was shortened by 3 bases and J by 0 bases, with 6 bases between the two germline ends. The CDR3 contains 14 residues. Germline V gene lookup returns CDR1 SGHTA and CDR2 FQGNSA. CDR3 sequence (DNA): TGTGCCAGCAGCTTGACGGGTAGCAATCAGCCCCAGCATTTT. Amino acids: CASSLTGSNQPQHF.

The CDR3 sequence: CASSLRGRVAETQYF. In nucleotides, the CDR3 is TGTGCCAGCAGCCTACGAGGCAGGGTGGCAGAGACCCAGTACTTC. This sequence joins TRBV7-2 and TRBJ2-5, with a possible D match to TRBD1 (5 bases). The V gene lost 5 bases and the J gene lost 4 bases, with 17 bases spanning the gap. Germline CDR1 SGHTA, CDR2 FQGNSA. The CDR3 is 15 amino acids.

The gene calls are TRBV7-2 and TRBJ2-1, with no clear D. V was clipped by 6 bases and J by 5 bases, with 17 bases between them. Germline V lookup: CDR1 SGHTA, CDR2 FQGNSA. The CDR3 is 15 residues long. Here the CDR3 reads CASRPTPLVNNEQFF. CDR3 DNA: TGTGCCAGCAGACCTACCCCCTTAGTTAACAATGAGCAGTTCTTC.

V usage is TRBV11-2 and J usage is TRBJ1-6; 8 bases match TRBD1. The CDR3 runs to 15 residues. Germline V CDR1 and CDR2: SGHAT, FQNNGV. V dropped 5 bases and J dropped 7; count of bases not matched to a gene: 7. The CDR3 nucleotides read TGTGCCAGCAGCACCAGGGGGCAGGGGAATTCACCCCTCCACTTT. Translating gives CASSTRGQGNSPLHF.

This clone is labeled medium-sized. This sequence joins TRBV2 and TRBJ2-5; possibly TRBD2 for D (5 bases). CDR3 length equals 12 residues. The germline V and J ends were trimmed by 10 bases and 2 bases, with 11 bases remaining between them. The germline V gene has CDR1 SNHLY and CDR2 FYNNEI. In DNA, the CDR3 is TGTGCCAACCAAGCGGTTCAAGAGACCCAGTACTTC. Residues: CANQAVQETQYF.

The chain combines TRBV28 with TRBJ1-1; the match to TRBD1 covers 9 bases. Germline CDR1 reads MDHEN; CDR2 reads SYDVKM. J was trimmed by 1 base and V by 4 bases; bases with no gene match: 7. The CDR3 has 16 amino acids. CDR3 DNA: TGTGCCAGCAGTTCGACCGGGACAGGGCCGAACACTGAAGCTTTCTTT. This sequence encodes CASSSTGTGPNTEAFF.

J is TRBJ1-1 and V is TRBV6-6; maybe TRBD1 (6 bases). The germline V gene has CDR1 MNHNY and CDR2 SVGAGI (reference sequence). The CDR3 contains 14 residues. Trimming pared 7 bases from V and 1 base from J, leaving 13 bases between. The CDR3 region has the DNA TGTGCCAGCATCCCGGGACACTCGAACACTGAAGCTTTCTTT. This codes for CASIPGHSNTEAFF.

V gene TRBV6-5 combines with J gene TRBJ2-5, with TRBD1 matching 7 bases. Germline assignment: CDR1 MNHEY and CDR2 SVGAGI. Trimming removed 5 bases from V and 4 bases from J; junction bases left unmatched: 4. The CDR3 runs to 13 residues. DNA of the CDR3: TGTGCCAGCAGTATAGGGGGCAGAGAGACCCAGTACTTC. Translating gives CASSIGGRETQYF.

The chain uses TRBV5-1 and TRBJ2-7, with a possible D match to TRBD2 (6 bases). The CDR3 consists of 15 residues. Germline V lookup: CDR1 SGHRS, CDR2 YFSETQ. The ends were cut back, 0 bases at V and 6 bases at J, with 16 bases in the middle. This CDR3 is CASSLDGTGTLEQYF. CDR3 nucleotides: TGCGCCAGCAGCTTGGATGGGACTGGGACCCTCGAGCAGTACTTC.